These 19 T cell receptor beta chains came from one sample sequenced in a study of CD8 T cells in Susac syndrome. A quantity of roughly 0.5 to 1 ug RNA underwent reverse transcription using random hexamers. A single record per CDR3 protein comes from TCRdb applying MiXCR to the immunoSEQ multiplex PCR reads. This sample has roughly 140,000 distinct CDR3 sequences, with 85% to 95% found just once. Sequencing used CD4+ T cells from PBMCs. The receptors were gathered from a human donor with Susac syndrome.

V and J are TRBV29-1 and TRBJ2-5; D remains ambiguous. This CDR3 comprises 12 residues. Germline V gives CDR1 SQVTM, CDR2 ANQGSEA. Trimming pared 2 bases from V and 5 bases from J, leaving 9 bases between. The DNA of the CDR3 is TGCAGCGTTGAACATTTGGAGGAGACCCAGTACTTC. This encodes CSVEHLEETQYF.

V is TRBV5-1 and J is TRBJ1-4; 7 bases line up with TRBD1. The V segment lost 5 bases and the J segment 4 bases; nucleotides outside the gene matches: 8. CDR3 length: 15 amino acids. Germline CDR1 reads SGHRS; CDR2 reads YFSETQ. The CDR3 sequence is CASRAGTADNEKLFF. The CDR3 coding sequence is TGCGCCAGCAGGGCTGGGACAGCGGATAATGAAAAACTGTTTTTT.

The rearrangement joins TRBV29-1 to TRBJ2-1; D is unresolved. With 4 bases removed from V and 7 bases from J, the gap between germline ends came to 11 bases. The CDR3 has 12 amino acids. The germline V gene encodes CDR1 SQVTM and CDR2 ANQGSEA. The CDR3 DNA sequence: TGCAGCGTTGTGCAGGATCGGAATGAGCAGTTCTTC. Translated, it gives CSVVQDRNEQFF.

The V call is TRBV29-1, the J call TRBJ2-5; maybe TRBD2 (6 bases). The ends were cut back, 7 bases at V and 2 bases at J, with 11 bases in the middle. From germline, CDR1 is SQVTM and CDR2 ANQGSEA. The CDR3 spans 12 residues. CDR3 in DNA: TGCAGCGGGTGGGACTTTCAAGAGACCCAGTACTTC. This sequence encodes CSGWDFQETQYF.

The rearrangement uses TRBV20-1 and TRBJ1-2; possibly TRBD1 for D (5 bases). V was clipped by 4 bases and J by 8 bases, with 14 bases between them. The CDR3 has 12 residues. Germline V gives CDR1 DFQATT, CDR2 SNEGSKA (reference sequence). The CDR3 sequence: CSAISPRGGYTF. Written as DNA, the CDR3 is TGCAGTGCTATCTCGCCGAGGGGAGGCTACACCTTC.

The chain joins TRBV25-1 to TRBJ2-5, with a weak D call TRBD1 (7 bases). Looked up from germline, CDR1 is MGHDK and CDR2 is SYGVNS. With 3 bases removed from V and 5 bases from J, the gap between germline ends came to 19 bases. CDR3 length equals 16 residues. The CDR3 spells CASSDDVRQGGETQYF. The CDR3 DNA reads TGTGCCAGCAGTGATGATGTACGACAGGGAGGTGAGACCCAGTACTTC.

The chain has TRBV7-2 and TRBJ2-3; D not resolved. This CDR3 region has 13 residues. The germline V and J ends were trimmed by 5 bases and 7 bases, with 13 bases remaining between them. Germline lookup yields CDR1 SGHTA and CDR2 FQGNSA. CDR3 loop: CASSQPRSHTQYF. In nucleotides, the CDR3 is TGTGCCAGCAGCCAACCCAGGTCCCATACGCAGTATTTT. The full variable domain, in which reference TRBV7-2 and TRBJ2-3 provide the parts outside the CDR3, is GAGVSQSPSNKVTEKGKDVELRCDPISGHTALYWYRQSLGQGLEFLIYFQGNSAPDKSGLPSDRFSAERTGGSVSTLTIQRTQQEDSAVYLCASSQPRSHTQYFGPGTRLTVL.

The rearrangement uses TRBV5-4 and TRBJ2-3; D tentatively reads TRBD1 or TRBD2 (5 bases each). Trimming removed 0 bases at V and 6 bases at J, with 17 bases between. The CDR3 length is 16 residues. Germline-derived CDR1 and CDR2 are SGHNT and YYREEE (reference sequence). The CDR3: CASSLGSRGREDTQYF. The CDR3 coding sequence is TGTGCCAGCAGCTTGGGGAGCCGGGGCCGTGAGGATACGCAGTATTTT. Filled out from reference TRBV5-4 and TRBJ2-3, the complete variable domain reads ETGVTQSPTHLIKTRGQQVTLRCSSQSGHNTVSWYQQALGQGPQFIFQYYREEENGRGNFPPRFSGLQFPNYSSELNVNALELDDSALYLCASSLGSRGREDTQYFGPGTRLTVL.

The chain's CDR3 is CASSTAGENEQFF. The CDR3 DNA reads as TGTGCCAGCTCAACAGCCGGGGAGAATGAGCAGTTCTTC. The chain joins TRBV18 to TRBJ2-1, with a tentative D call TRBD2 (5 bases). The germline CDR1 and CDR2 sequences are KGHSH and LQKENI. V dropped 5 bases and J dropped 7 bases, with 12 bases sitting between them. The CDR3 loop spans 13 amino acids.

This clonotype was counted a single time. CDR3 residues: CSAPGGDSYNSPLHF. Written as DNA, the CDR3 is TGCAGTGCCCCCGGAGGGGACTCCTATAATTCACCCCTCCACTTT. The chain recombines TRBV20-1 with TRBJ1-6; TRBD1 might be the D (5 bases). This CDR3 region has 15 residues. Germline CDR1 DFQATT, CDR2 SNEGSKA (reference sequence). V lost 6 bases and J lost 0, with 12 bases in between.

The rearrangement links TRBV23-1 to TRBJ2-3; possibly TRBD2 for D (6 bases). TRBV23-1 is an open reading frame, and its role is uncertain. This CDR3 is 14 amino acids long. Trimming pared 4 bases from V and 2 bases from J, leaving 10 bases between. The CDR3 region is CASSPGRITDTQYF. CDR3 bases: TGCGCCAGCAGTCCGGGGAGGATCACAGATACGCAGTATTTT.

The chain joins TRBV5-1 to TRBJ1-2; 7 bases line up with TRBD1. Per germline, CDR1 SGHRS and CDR2 YFSETQ. V was clipped by 4 bases and J by 2 bases; unmatched bases: 14. The CDR3 sequence is 17 residues long. In DNA form, the CDR3 reads TGCGCCAGCAGCCCCACCCCACGGACAGGAGACAACTATGGCTACACCTTC. It translates to CASSPTPRTGDNYGYTF.

The V and J genes are TRBV4-1 and TRBJ2-3; perhaps TRBD2 as D (6 bases). This CDR3 has 16 amino acids. V lost 3 bases and J 4 bases, leaving 17 bases between the germline ends. Germline lookup yields CDR1 MGHRA and CDR2 YSYEKL. This CDR3 reads CASSQDPATSSDTQYF. The CDR3 DNA is TGCGCCAGCAGCCAGGATCCAGCGACTAGTTCAGATACGCAGTATTTT.

The V and J genes are TRBV20-1 and TRBJ2-1; D unresolved. V was shortened by 5 bases and J by 7 bases, with 6 bases between the two germline ends. Germline CDR1 reads DFQATT; CDR2 reads SNEGSKA (reference sequence). The CDR3 totals 10 residues. The CDR3 reads CSAYLNEQFF. CDR3 coding DNA: TGCAGTGCTTACTTGAATGAGCAGTTCTTC.

V and J are TRBV7-2 and TRBJ2-7, with unresolved D. Per the germline V gene, CDR1 is SGHTA and CDR2 is FQGNSA. The CDR3 contains 13 residues. Trimming removed 5 bases at V and 7 bases at J, with 15 bases between. In nucleotides, the CDR3 is TGTGCCAGCAGCAAAGACTTCCTGGGGGAGCAGTACTTC. Amino acid sequence: CASSKDFLGEQYF.

V gene TRBV20-1 combines with J gene TRBJ2-1; 7 nucleotides align to TRBD1. The CDR3 contains 13 residues. J was trimmed by 6 bases and V by 6 bases; bases with no gene match: 8. Germline CDR1 and CDR2: DFQATT and SNEGSKA (reference sequence). The CDR3 sequence: CSAGQSPLNEQFF. In nucleotides, the CDR3 is TGCAGTGCGGGACAGTCCCCTCTCAATGAGCAGTTCTTC.

This chain uses TRBV9 with TRBJ2-1; 11 bases match TRBD2. The germline CDR1 and CDR2 sequences are SGDLS and YYNGEE. V was pared by 6 bases and J by 4 bases, with 3 bases of the junction left unmatched. The CDR3 runs to 14 residues. CDR3 sequence: CASNLAGGYNEQFF. The CDR3 bases are TGTGCCAGCAACCTAGCGGGGGGATACAATGAGCAGTTCTTC.

This clonotype has a single count. The chain has TRBV29-1 and TRBJ2-7, with a tentative D call TRBD2 (6 bases). V was shortened by 7 bases and J by 0 bases, with 7 bases between the two germline ends. The V gene's germline CDR1 is SQVTM and CDR2 ANQGSEA. The CDR3 sequence is 11 residues long. CDR3 loop: CSGGASYEQYF. CDR3 nucleotides: TGCAGCGGCGGGGCCTCCTACGAGCAGTACTTC.

The rearrangement links TRBV20-1 to TRBJ1-6, with a weak D call TRBD1 (5 bases). Between the trimmed V and J ends, which lost 5 bases and 6 bases, there was a span of 17 bases. CDR3 length: 15 amino acids. In germline, CDR1 is DFQATT, CDR2 SNEGSKA (reference sequence). The CDR3 reads CSAQDPGRRNSPLHF. The DNA for the CDR3 is TGCAGTGCTCAAGATCCGGGACGGCGTAATTCACCCCTCCACTTT.